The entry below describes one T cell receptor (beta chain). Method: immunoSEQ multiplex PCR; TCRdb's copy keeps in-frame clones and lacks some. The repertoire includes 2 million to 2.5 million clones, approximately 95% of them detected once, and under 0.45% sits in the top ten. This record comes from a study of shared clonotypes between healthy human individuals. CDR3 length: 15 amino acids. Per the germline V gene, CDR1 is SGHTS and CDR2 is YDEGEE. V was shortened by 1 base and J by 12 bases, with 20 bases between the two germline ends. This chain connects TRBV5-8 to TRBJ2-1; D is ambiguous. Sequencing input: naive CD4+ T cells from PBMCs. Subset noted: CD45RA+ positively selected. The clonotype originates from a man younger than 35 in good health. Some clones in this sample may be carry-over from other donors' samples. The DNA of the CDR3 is TGTGCCAGCAGCTTGAGGCGACCCACGGGTTCCAGGCAGTTCTTC. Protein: CASSLRRPTGSRQFF.